The next 28 T cell receptor beta chains were all read from a single sample in a study of T cell responses to AZD1222 COVID-19 vaccine. Using immunoSEQ multiplex PCR, the repertoire was profiled, and TCRdb retains in-frame clones only, with some absent. The sample carries almost 70,000 clones, 75% to 90% recorded once. The specimen was peripheral blood, collected 28 days after the second AZD1222 dose. The receptors here all came from an adult who received the AZD1222 COVID-19 vaccine.

J is TRBJ1-1 and V is TRBV10-3; D possibly corresponds to TRBD1 (5 bases). Trimming took 2 bases from V and 11 from J, leaving 18 bases between them. The germline V gene has CDR1 ENHRY and CDR2 SYGVKD. CDR3 size: 14 residues. The CDR3 DNA sequence: TGTGCCATCAGTGAGAGTGGGAAGCAGGGTCGGGCTTTCTTT. Its translation is CAISESGKQGRAFF.

The J gene is TRBJ1-5, the V gene TRBV5-8; no definite D call. Trimming took off 0 bases at V and 1 base at J, with 2 bases between the two ends. The CDR3 sequence is 13 residues long. CDR1 SGHTS and CDR2 YDEGEE come from the germline V gene. CDR3 nucleotides: TGTGCCAGCAGCTTGGCCAGCAATCAGCCCCAGCATTTT. Translated, it gives CASSLASNQPQHF. The full variable domain, rest sourced from reference TRBV5-8 and TRBJ1-5, is EAGVTQSPTHLIKTRGQQATLRCSPISGHTSVYWYQQALGLGLQFLLWYDEGEERNRGNFPPRFSGRQFPNYSSELNVNALELEDSALYLCASSLASNQPQHFGDGTRLSIL.

The V gene is TRBV23-1, the J gene TRBJ2-1; D gene unclear. TRBV23-1 is an ORF for which the function is uncertain. The CDR3 loop spans 22 amino acids. The V and J ends lost 4 bases and 9 bases respectively, with 40 bases between them. CDR3: CASSLGAIIKNHYYWVVCEQFF. CDR3 DNA sequence: TGCGCCAGCAGTCTAGGAGCTATTATTAAAAACCACTATTATTGGGTTGTCTGTGAGCAGTTCTTC.

This clone was observed a handful of times. The chain joins TRBV28 to TRBJ2-7; D uncertain. CDR3 length equals 16 residues. V gave up 1 base and J gave up 3 bases, with 16 bases separating them. CDR1 MDHEN and CDR2 SYDVKM come from the germline V gene. The CDR3 DNA reads as TGTGCCAGCAGTTTATTTTCCCCCAGATGGAGCTACGAGCAGTACTTC. Residues: CASSLFSPRWSYEQYF.

The CDR3 loop is CASRLLGGSNSNQPQHF. In DNA form, the CDR3 reads TGTGCAAGTCGCTTATTGGGGGGATCAAATAGCAATCAGCCCCAGCATTTT. V is TRBV12-2 and J is TRBJ1-5. TRBV12-2 is termed a pseudogene. The CDR3 totals 17 residues.

This sequence joins TRBV10-3 and TRBJ2-7, with 7 bases aligning to TRBD2. Germline trimming cut 3 bases from V and 0 bases from J; bases unmatched to any gene: 5. The CDR3 consists of 15 residues. Looked up from germline, CDR1 is ENHRY and CDR2 is SYGVKD. Here the CDR3 DNA reads TGTGCCATCAGTGAAGAAGCGGGGAACTCCTACGAGCAGTACTTC. This codes for CAISEEAGNSYEQYF.

J is TRBJ2-1 and V is TRBV29-1; no reliable D call. CDR1 SQVTM and CDR2 ANQGSEA come from the germline V gene. CDR3 length: 12 residues. V lost 4 bases, J lost 5 bases, and 9 bases lay in between. CDR3 DNA: TGCAGCGTTGTTCCATCGAACAATGAGCAGTTCTTC. It specifies CSVVPSNNEQFF.

The chain carries TRBV5-6 and TRBJ1-2; D ambiguous. The CDR3 runs to 13 residues. The V and J ends lost 2 bases and 2 bases respectively, with 7 bases between them. The germline gives CDR1 SGHDT, CDR2 YYEEEE. The CDR3 DNA is TGTGCCAGCAGCTTCTCGGGAAACTATGGCTACACCTTC. Translation: CASSFSGNYGYTF. Full variable domain (outside the CDR3, taken from reference TRBV5-6 and TRBJ1-2): DAGVTQSPTHLIKTRGQQVTLRCSPKSGHDTVSWYQQALGQGPQFIFQYYEEEERQRGNFPDRFSGHQFPNYSSELNVNALLLGDSALYLCASSFSGNYGYTFGSGTRLTVV.

There are a few counts of this clone. This chain links TRBV7-9 with TRBJ1-1, with TRBD1 identical over 8 bases. The CDR3 extends over 14 amino acids. The V gene end was trimmed by 9 bases and the J gene end by 1 base; junction bases not matched to a gene: 7. The germline V gene has CDR1 SEHNR and CDR2 FQNEAQ (reference sequence). The CDR3 sequence: CASNQGAWNTEAFF. DNA for the CDR3: TGTGCCAGTAATCAGGGGGCCTGGAACACTGAAGCTTTCTTT.

V usage is TRBV2 and J usage is TRBJ1-5; D gene unclear. This CDR3 is built from 13 residues. Germline assignment: CDR1 SNHLY and CDR2 FYNNEI. The germline V and J ends were trimmed by 4 bases and 3 bases, with 7 bases remaining between them. The CDR3 here is CASSGGYNQPQHF. The CDR3 DNA follows: TGTGCCAGCAGTGGCGGCTACAATCAGCCCCAGCATTTT.

The chain is built from TRBV12-3 or TRBV12-4 and TRBJ2-3; D unresolved. Deletions cut 0 bases from V and 2 bases from J, with 3 bases between. The CDR3 is made up of 13 amino acids. The CDR3 DNA reads as TGTGCCAGCAGTTTAGCCCACACAGATACGCAGTATTTT. It yields the protein CASSLAHTDTQYF.

The CDR3 nucleotides are TGTGCCAGCAGCAGACGACGAGACCTTGCCAACGTCCTGACTTTC. Amino acid sequence: CASSRRRDLANVLTF. The rearrangement links TRBV7-8 to TRBJ2-6; D is ambiguous. There are 15 residues in the CDR3. Germline V gene sequence: CDR1 SGHVS, CDR2 FQNEAQ. Trimming took off 5 bases at V and 7 bases at J, with 15 bases between the two ends.

Turning to this clone: Other DNA sequences in the sample encode the same CDR3. The chain recombines TRBV5-1 with TRBJ1-5, with D unresolved. CDR1 SGHRS and CDR2 YFSETQ come from the germline V gene. The ends were cut back, 0 bases at V and 1 base at J, with 2 bases in the middle. The CDR3 length is 13 residues. In DNA, the CDR3 is TGCGCCAGCAGCTTGGGCAGCAATCAGCCCCAGCATTTT. Its protein product is CASSLGSNQPQHF.

The V gene is TRBV12-5, the J gene TRBJ1-5; 10 bases match TRBD1. CDR1 and CDR2 from the germline V gene are LGHNT and FRNRAP. J gave up 2 bases and V 1 base, and 8 bases lay outside the gene matches. This CDR3 region has 18 residues. The CDR3 DNA sequence: TGTGCTAGTGGTTTGGGACAGGGGGCGAATCGGGGCAATCAGCCCCAGCATTTT. Translating it yields CASGLGQGANRGNQPQHF.

This sequence joins TRBV27 and TRBJ1-5; unclear D gene. The CDR3 has 12 residues. Trimming cost V 3 bases and J 3 bases, with 3 bases left between them. The germline CDR1 and CDR2 sequences are MNHEY and SMNVEV (reference sequence). The CDR3 spells CASSFNNQPQHF. The CDR3 nucleotides read TGTGCCAGCAGTTTTAACAATCAGCCCCAGCATTTT.

The chain is built from TRBV5-1 and TRBJ2-2; D possibly matches TRBD1 or TRBD2 (7 bases each). Trimming took off 6 bases at V and 5 bases at J, with 14 bases between the two ends. CDR1 is SGHRS, CDR2 YFSETQ, per germline. The CDR3 contains 14 residues. This CDR3 reads CASMREGQTGELFF. The DNA of the CDR3 is TGCGCCAGCATGAGGGAGGGACAGACCGGGGAGCTGTTTTTT.

This chain uses TRBV18 with TRBJ2-5; 14 positions match TRBD2. The CDR3 loop spans 16 amino acids. Germline assignment: CDR1 KGHSH and CDR2 LQKENI. The J segment lost 3 bases and the V segment lost 3 bases, leaving 3 bases of the junction unmatched. CDR3 amino acids: CASSPPGLAGEETQYF. In DNA, the CDR3 is TGTGCCAGCTCACCCCCGGGACTAGCGGGGGAAGAGACCCAGTACTTC.

The CDR3 loop reads CASSRTSGGANTGELFF. In DNA, the CDR3 is TGTGCCAGCAGTCGGACTAGCGGGGGGGCTAACACCGGGGAGCTGTTTTTT. The gene calls are TRBV6-2 or TRBV6-3 and TRBJ2-2, with 15 nucleotides matching TRBD2. Germline assignment: CDR1 MNHEY and CDR2 SVGEGT. The V segment lost 5 bases and the J segment 2 bases; nucleotides outside the gene matches: 3. The CDR3 loop spans 17 amino acids.

J is TRBJ2-1 and V is TRBV11-3, with 8 bases lining up with TRBD2. V shed 5 bases, J shed 4 bases, and the junction held 13 bases outside the gene matches. Germline CDR1 SGHNT, CDR2 YENEEA. The CDR3 totals 17 residues. In nucleotides, the CDR3 is TGTGCCAGCAGCCCGGGAGGGGGGCCCCGGCAATACAATGAGCAGTTCTTC. It specifies CASSPGGGPRQYNEQFF.

The V and J genes are TRBV4-1 and TRBJ1-2; 8 bases are shared with TRBD1. V shed 2 bases and J 7 bases; nucleotides not matched to a gene: 0. In germline, CDR1 is MGHRA, CDR2 YSYEKL. The CDR3 contains 12 residues. In DNA, the CDR3 is TGCGCCAGCAGCCAACAGGGGGCTGGCTACACCTTC. This codes for CASSQQGAGYTF.

The chain links TRBV18 to TRBJ2-1, with D possibly matching TRBD1 (5 bases). V dropped 1 base and J dropped 4 bases, with 5 bases sitting between them. Germline CDR1 reads KGHSH; CDR2 reads LQKENI. The CDR3 spans 13 residues. In DNA, the CDR3 is TGTGCCAGCTCACCACAGGGGTACAATGAGCAGTTCTTC. Its translation: CASSPQGYNEQFF. Drawing the rest from reference TRBV18 and TRBJ2-1, the complete variable domain is NAGVMQNPRHLVRRRGQEARLRCSPMKGHSHVYWYRQLPEEGLKFMVYLQKENIIDESGMPKERFSAEFPKEGPSILRIQQVVRGDSAAYFCASSPQGYNEQFFGPGTRLTVL.

The gene calls are TRBV7-9 and TRBJ1-1; the D gene is possibly TRBD1 (6 bases). With 5 bases removed from V and 7 bases from J, the gap between germline ends came to 11 bases. Germline V gene sequence: CDR1 SEHNR, CDR2 FQNEAQ (reference sequence). This CDR3 has 12 residues. For the CDR3, the DNA is TGTGCCAGCAGCGCGGGGGCTGGTGAAGCTTTCTTT. Translated: CASSAGAGEAFF. The full variable domain, in which reference TRBV7-9 and TRBJ1-1 provide the parts outside the CDR3, is DTGVSQNPRHKITKRGQNVTFRCDPISEHNRLYWYRQTLGQGPEFLTYFQNEAQLEKSRLLSDRFSAERPKGSFSTLEIQRTEQGDSAMYLCASSAGAGEAFFGQGTRLTVV.

V is TRBV19 and J is TRBJ2-2, with 12 nucleotides matching TRBD1. This CDR3 is built from 18 residues. V lost 9 bases, J lost 4 bases, and 15 bases stayed unmatched. Germline V gene lookup returns CDR1 LNHDA and CDR2 SQIVND (reference sequence). The CDR3 nucleotides are TGTGCCAGCGTATCGGGACAGGGGGCGTTTTTCGCCACCGGGGAGCTGTTTTTT. Translated, it gives CASVSGQGAFFATGELFF.

This sequence joins TRBV25-1 and TRBJ2-5; D may be TRBD2 (5 bases). Trimming removed 7 bases from V and 4 bases from J, with 13 bases in between. Germline V gene lookup returns CDR1 MGHDK and CDR2 SYGVNS. The CDR3 contains 13 residues. For the CDR3, the DNA is TGTGCCAGCACCGAGGGTTTCGCAGAGACCCAGTACTTC. As protein: CASTEGFAETQYF.

This clone has just one count. J is TRBJ1-1 and V is TRBV29-1; D is possibly TRBD1 (5 bases). Trimming removed 6 bases from V and 8 bases from J, with 13 bases in between. The CDR3 contains 11 residues. Germline-derived CDR1 and CDR2 are SQVTM and ANQGSEA. CDR3 nucleotides: TGCAGCGTCGAAAGGGGAAAGGAAGCTTTCTTT. This encodes CSVERGKEAFF.

This clone has just a few counts. This same CDR3 is encoded by further DNA sequences in the sample. This chain joins TRBV15 and TRBJ1-6; D call uncertain. The germline V and J ends were trimmed by 1 base and 7 bases, with 5 bases remaining between them. From germline, CDR1 is LNHNV and CDR2 YYDKDF (reference sequence). This CDR3 region has 13 residues. CDR3 loop: CATSRGRNSPLHF. In nucleotides, the CDR3 is TGTGCCACCAGCAGAGGTCGGAATTCACCCCTCCACTTT. The variable domain in full, completed from reference TRBV15 and TRBJ1-6, reads DAMVIQNPRYQVTQFGKPVTLSCSQTLNHNVMYWYQQKSSQAPKLLFHYYDKDFNNEADTPDNFQSRRPNTSFCFLDIRSPGLGDTAMYLCATSRGRNSPLHFGNGTRLTVT.

This clone was seen once. The genes are TRBV11-3 and TRBJ2-7, with 7 bases aligning to TRBD1. CDR3 length: 15 amino acids. Trimming removed 3 bases from V and 0 bases from J; junction bases left unmatched: 5. Per the germline V gene, CDR1 is SGHNT and CDR2 is YENEEA. Written as DNA, the CDR3 is TGTGCCAGCAGCTTGGGAAGGGACAGCTCCTACGAGCAGTACTTC. It encodes CASSLGRDSSYEQYF.

The chain combines TRBV12-3 or TRBV12-4 with TRBJ1-3; D is undetermined. CDR3 length equals 12 residues. With 1 base removed from V and 4 bases from J, the gap between germline ends came to 2 bases. Here the CDR3 reads CASSLEGNTIYF. The CDR3 coding sequence is TGTGCCAGCAGTTTAGAGGGAAACACCATATATTTT.